This T cell receptor beta chain was found in a study of blood T cells in healthy people across ages. General study findings and limits: Donor CMV status was unknown, possibly confounding expanded clonotype changes. What prevented conclusive comparison of naive and antigen-experienced cells was that PBMCs were unsorted. Diversity estimated from one million T cells was considered an underestimate. Per-million-T-cell TCR beta diversity fell roughly linearly with age.

Concerning this clonotype itself: The antigen remains unidentified.

Through a sample-barcoded 5' primer and a J-beta primer mix, a second PCR was run for roughly 6 to 11 cycles. A single record per CDR3 protein comes from TCRdb applying MiXCR to the 5' RACE reads. This table has roughly 860,000 distinct CDR3 sequences, around 62% appearing once. This CDR3 spans 16 amino acids. Trimming took off 3 bases at V and 0 bases at J, with 15 bases between the two ends. Germline V gives CDR1 DFQATT, CDR2 SNEGSKA (reference sequence). The V and J genes are TRBV20-1 and TRBJ1-5; D gene uncertain. The sequenced material came from blood. This sequence was found in a man between 25 and 39 years old in good health. CDR3: CSASTGPTYSNQPQHF. The CDR3 DNA follows: TGCAGTGCTAGCACGGGCCCCACATATAGCAATCAGCCCCAGCATTTT.